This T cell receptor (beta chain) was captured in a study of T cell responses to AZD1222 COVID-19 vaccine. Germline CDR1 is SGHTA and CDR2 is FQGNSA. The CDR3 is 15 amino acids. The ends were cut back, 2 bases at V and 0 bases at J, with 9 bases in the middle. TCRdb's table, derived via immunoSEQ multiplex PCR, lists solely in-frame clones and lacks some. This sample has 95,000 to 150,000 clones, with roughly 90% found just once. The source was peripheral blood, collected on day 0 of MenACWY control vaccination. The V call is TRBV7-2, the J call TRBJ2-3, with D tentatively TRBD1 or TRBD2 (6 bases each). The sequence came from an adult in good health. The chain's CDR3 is CASSLRGPSTDTQYF. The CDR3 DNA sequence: TGTGCCAGCAGCTTACGGGGGCCGAGCACAGATACGCAGTATTTT.